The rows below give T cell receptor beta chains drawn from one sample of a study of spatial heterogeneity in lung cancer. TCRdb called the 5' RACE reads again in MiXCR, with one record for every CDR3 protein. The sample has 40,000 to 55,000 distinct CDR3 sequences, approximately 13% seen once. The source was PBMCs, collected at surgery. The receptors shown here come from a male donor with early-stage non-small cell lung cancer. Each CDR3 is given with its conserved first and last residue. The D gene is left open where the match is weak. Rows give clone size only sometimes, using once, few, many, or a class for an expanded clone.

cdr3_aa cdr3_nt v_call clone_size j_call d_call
CASSPTPISGNTIYF TGTGCCAGCTCCCCGACACCGATCTCTGGAAACACCATATATTTT TRBV18 few TRBJ1-3 -
CASSGPKGWSGNTIYF TGTGCCAGCAGTGGGCCTAAGGGGTGGTCTGGAAACACCATATATTTT TRBV12-3/TRBV12-4 - TRBJ1-3 -
CASSFLTGGTGELFF TGCGCCAGCAGCTTCTTGACAGGGGGGACCGGGGAGCTGTTTTTT TRBV5-1 - TRBJ2-2 TRBD1
CASSVGLAGAYEQYF TGTGCCAGCAGCGTAGGACTAGCGGGGGCCTACGAGCAGTACTTC TRBV9 - TRBJ2-7 TRBD2
CASSDGVYEQYF TGCGCCAGCAGCGACGGGGTTTACGAGCAGTACTTC TRBV5-1 few TRBJ2-7 -
CASSPTSASGQPQHF TGTGCCAGCAGCCCGACCTCAGCTAGCGGTCAGCCCCAGCATTTT TRBV2 few TRBJ1-5 -
CASSQDLLARPSTDTQYF TGCGCCAGCAGCCAAGATCTACTAGCCCGACCTAGCACAGATACGCAGTATTTT TRBV4-3 - TRBJ2-3 -
CASRKAGGPGETQYF TGTGCCAGCAGGAAAGCGGGGGGGCCAGGCGAGACCCAGTACTTC TRBV6-5 medium-sized TRBJ2-5 TRBD2
CASIRAPGSGANVLTF TGTGCCAGTATCCGAGCCCCGGGTTCTGGGGCCAACGTCCTGACTTTC TRBV19 - TRBJ2-6 -
CASSATDKGVQFF TGTGCCAGCAGCGCAACCGATAAAGGGGTGCAGTTCTTC TRBV11-2 many TRBJ2-1 -
CASSLALDGEQYF TGTGCCAGCAGCTTAGCGCTAGACGGCGAGCAGTACTTC TRBV7-2 - TRBJ2-7 -
CSARVGGGDSYNEQFF TGCAGTGCTAGAGTAGGCGGGGGAGACTCCTACAATGAGCAGTTCTTC TRBV20-1 - TRBJ2-1 TRBD2
CASSLRQGGDTQYF TGCGCCAGCAGCTTACGACAGGGAGGAGATACGCAGTATTTT TRBV5-1 - TRBJ2-3 -
CASSLNRQETQYF TGTGCCAGCAGCTTGAACCGACAAGAGACCCAGTACTTC TRBV7-3 - TRBJ2-5 -
CASSTGQGARRKLDTQYF TGTGCCAGCAGCACCGGACAGGGGGCGCGCCGTAAATTAGATACGCAGTATTTT TRBV7-9 few TRBJ2-3 TRBD1
CSARLGMTDTQYF TGCAGTGCTAGGCTAGGGATGACAGATACGCAGTATTTT TRBV20-1 many TRBJ2-3 -
CASSSGPDTQYF TGTGCCAGCAGCTCCGGCCCAGATACGCAGTATTTT TRBV7-3 few TRBJ2-3 -
CASSQQPSKEQFF TGTGCCAGCAGCCAACAACCGAGCAAGGAGCAGTTCTTC TRBV3-1 many TRBJ2-1 -
CASSLGIAGGGTQYF TGCGCCAGCAGCCTGGGAATAGCGGGGGGTGGGACCCAGTACTTC TRBV4-1 - TRBJ2-5 TRBD2
CASSLPWQGGYEQYF TGTGCCAGCAGCTTGCCGTGGCAGGGAGGTTACGAGCAGTACTTC TRBV7-9 - TRBJ2-7 -
CASSFSGGMNTGELFF TGTGCCAGCAGCTTCTCGGGGGGGATGAACACCGGGGAGCTGTTTTTT TRBV7-2 many TRBJ2-2 TRBD2
CASSPPDRGQETQYF TGTGCCAGCAGCCCTCCGGACAGGGGGCAAGAGACCCAGTACTTC TRBV7-9 once TRBJ2-5 TRBD1
CASTPGQNNYGYTF TGTGCCAGTACCCCCGGGCAGAACAACTATGGCTACACCTTC TRBV19 few TRBJ1-2 -
CSAPIAGYNEQFF TGCAGTGCTCCTATAGCGGGGTACAATGAGCAGTTCTTC TRBV20-1 few TRBJ2-1 TRBD2
CASRPGENTGELFF TGTGCCAGCAGACCAGGGGAGAACACCGGGGAGCTGTTTTTT TRBV3-1 many TRBJ2-2 -
CASKTPREADTQYF TGTGCCAGCAAAACTCCTCGGGAGGCAGATACGCAGTATTTT TRBV12-3/TRBV12-4 few TRBJ2-3 TRBD2
CASSRRLALEGDEQFF TGCGCCAGCAGCCGCCGACTAGCCTTAGAAGGGGATGAGCAGTTCTTC TRBV4-1 few TRBJ2-1 TRBD2
CASSSPWTRGETQYF TGTGCCAGCAGCTCCCCCTGGACTAGAGGAGAGACCCAGTACTTC TRBV7-2 - TRBJ2-5 TRBD2
CASRGTLSNYGYTF TGTGCCAGCAGGGGGACACTTTCTAACTATGGCTACACCTTC TRBV6-1 - TRBJ1-2 -
CASKRDLSYEQYF TGTGCCAGCAAAAGGGACCTCTCCTACGAGCAGTACTTC TRBV2 - TRBJ2-7 -
CSVVLAQGGEQFF TGCAGCGTTGTCCTAGCTCAAGGGGGTGAGCAGTTCTTC TRBV29-1 many TRBJ2-1 -
CASSLFGSTEAFF TGTGCCAGCAGCTTGTTTGGGTCCACTGAAGCTTTCTTT TRBV5-6 - TRBJ1-1 -
CASSLAPDYNEQFF TGCGCCAGCAGCTTGGCTCCGGATTACAATGAGCAGTTCTTC TRBV5-1 - TRBJ2-1 -
CATPLPGLAGALCEQYF TGTGCCACCCCCCTCCCGGGACTAGCGGGAGCTCTCTGCGAGCAGTACTTC TRBV21-1 - TRBJ2-7 -